This T cell receptor (beta chain) is from a study of blood T cells in healthy people across ages. Overall study findings and caveats: Naive CD4+ cell counts and diversity both ran higher in long-lived than in aged donors.

Isolation per sample recovered at least 7 million PBMCs. For the second PCR, which ran for about 6 to 12 cycles, a sample-barcoded 5' primer and a J-beta primer mix were used. Each CDR3 protein gets one entry after TCRdb re-called the 5' RACE reads with MiXCR. The top ten hold 6.5% to 10% of the sample, which has about 1,500,000 distinct CDR3 sequences, about 40% seen once. The CDR3 is 13 residues long. V was shortened by 2 bases and J by 11 bases, with 15 bases between the two germline ends. Germline V gives CDR1 MNHNS, CDR2 SASEGT. Worth noting for this clonotype: Its antigen is not identified.

The chain has TRBV6-1 and TRBJ2-5, with D unclear. Sequencing input: blood. The receptor was derived from a woman aged 18-29 years in good health. In DNA, the CDR3 is TGTGCCAGCAGTGAATTGCAGCACAATGAGCAGTACTTC. Protein: CASSELQHNEQYF.